The rows below give T cell receptor beta chains drawn from one sample of a study of T cells in tuberculosis. Using immunoSEQ multiplex PCR, the repertoire was profiled, and TCRdb retains in-frame clones only, with some absent. The repertoire includes 55,000 to 70,000 clones, around 81% of them detected once, and over 10% sits in the top ten. Material for sequencing was CD1b-GMM tetramer-negative cells sorted from PBMCs. The receptors were gathered from an adult woman with latent tuberculosis. Both conserved end residues are part of each CDR3. D genes are given only for firm matches. For some rows the clone size is stated as once, few or many, or as a class when expanded; others skip it.

d_gene | j_gene | v_gene | abundance | CDR3aa | CDR3nt
TRBD1 | TRBJ2-7 | TRBV6-5 | once | CASRGTGGDYEQYF | TGTGCCAGCAGGGGTACAGGGGGCGATTACGAGCAGTACTTC
NA | TRBJ2-5 | TRBV7-2 | few | CASSWWGEETQYF | TGTGCCAGCAGCTGGTGGGGGGAAGAGACCCAGTACTTC
NA | TRBJ1-1 | TRBV27 | NA | CASSLNRLHTEAFF | TGTGCCAGCAGTTTAAATCGGTTACACACTGAAGCTTTCTTT
TRBD1 | TRBJ2-5 | TRBV5-6 | once | CASSLPRTGPQRTQYF | TGTGCCAGCAGCTTGCCTAGGACAGGGCCCCAACGGACCCAGTACTTC
TRBD1 | TRBJ2-7 | TRBV7-2 | NA | CASSTGTGLEQYF | TGTGCCAGCAGCACCGGGACAGGGCTCGAGCAGTACTTC
NA | TRBJ2-6 | TRBV18 | few | CASSPGVSGANVLTF | TGTGCCAGCTCACCAGGAGTCTCTGGGGCCAACGTCCTGACTTTC
NA | TRBJ2-7 | TRBV7-2 | few | CASSLGSSMSYEQYF | TGTGCCAGCAGCTTAGGTAGTAGCATGTCCTACGAGCAGTACTTC
TRBD2 | TRBJ2-4 | TRBV27 | NA | CASRSTGLAGWAKNIQYF | TGTGCCAGCAGGTCGACGGGACTAGCGGGGTGGGCCAAAAACATTCAGTACTTC
TRBD1 | TRBJ1-2 | TRBV18 | few | CASSQDRDRVGYTF | TGTGCCAGCTCACAGGACCGGGACAGGGTAGGCTACACCTTC
TRBD1 | TRBJ1-2 | TRBV4-1 | NA | CASSQLQGALSYGYTF | TGCGCCAGCAGCCAGCTACAGGGGGCGCTTAGCTATGGCTACACCTTC
TRBD1 | TRBJ2-1 | TRBV6-5 | NA | CASSTGTGFYNEQFF | TGTGCCAGCAGTACTGGGACAGGTTTTTACAATGAGCAGTTCTTC
NA | TRBJ2-3 | TRBV5-1 | NA | CASSGGGVTDTQYF | TGCGCCAGCAGCGGTGGCGGGGTCACAGATACGCAGTATTTT
NA | TRBJ2-1 | TRBV27 | NA | CASSLVAEFYNEQFF | TGTGCCAGCAGTTTAGTAGCGGAGTTCTACAATGAGCAGTTCTTC
NA | TRBJ1-2 | TRBV5-1 | NA | CASSLPDGGQGYTF | TGCGCCAGCAGCCTACCTGACGGGGGTCAAGGCTACACCTTC
NA | TRBJ1-3 | TRBV9 | medium-sized | CASSVGYLGTSSGNTIYF | TGTGCCAGCAGCGTGGGTTATCTAGGCACTAGCTCTGGAAACACCATATATTTT
NA | TRBJ2-3 | TRBV21-1 | few | CASIQDRETDTQYF | TGTGCCAGCATACAGGACAGGGAGACAGATACGCAGTATTTT
TRBD1 | TRBJ2-6 | TRBV27 | once | CASSFRGQASSGANVLTF | TGTGCCAGCAGTTTCCGTGGACAGGCGAGCTCTGGGGCCAACGTCCTGACTTTC
TRBD2 | TRBJ2-7 | TRBV19 | NA | CASSFLAGGNSYEQYF | TGTGCCAGTAGTTTCCTAGCGGGAGGGAATTCCTACGAGCAGTACTTC
TRBD2 | TRBJ2-7 | TRBV11-2 | NA | CASSLGPRTSVYEQYF | TGTGCCAGCAGCTTAGGACCACGGACTAGCGTCTACGAGCAGTACTTC
NA | TRBJ1-1 | TRBV5-4 | NA | CASRPGYRNTEAFF | TGTGCCAGCAGACCAGGGTACCGGAACACTGAAGCTTTCTTT
NA | TRBJ1-6 | TRBV6-1 | NA | CASLYLGRDSPLHF | TGTGCCAGCTTATACTTGGGGAGGGACTCCCCCCTCCACTTT
NA | TRBJ1-5 | TRBV6-1 | NA | CASSEGAGPPLGQPQHF | TGTGCCAGCAGTGAAGGGGCAGGGCCGCCTCTTGGTCAGCCCCAGCATTTT
TRBD1 | TRBJ2-1 | TRBV2 | NA | CARADPGQGGNEQFF | TGTGCCAGGGCGGACCCGGGACAGGGTGGTAATGAGCAGTTCTTC
NA | TRBJ2-5 | TRBV7-9 | NA | CASSLERGTQTQYF | TGTGCCAGCAGCTTAGAACGGGGAACGCAGACCCAGTACTTC
NA | TRBJ2-3 | TRBV19 | NA | CASSVGPGDTQYF | TGTGCCAGTAGTGTGGGGCCCGGGGATACGCAGTATTTT
NA | TRBJ2-6 | TRBV7-9 | NA | CASSLGLDSGANVLTF | TGTGCCAGCAGCTTAGGTTTAGACTCTGGGGCCAACGTCCTGACTTTC
NA | TRBJ1-2 | TRBV28 | few | CASSLPRGSYGYTF | TGTGCCAGCAGCTTACCCAGGGGAAGTTATGGCTACACCTTC
TRBD2 | TRBJ2-7 | TRBV7-6 | NA | CASSLTSGRAYEQYF | TGTGCCAGCAGCTTAACTAGCGGGAGGGCCTACGAGCAGTACTTC
NA | TRBJ1-2 | TRBV27 | NA | CASSSRHFYGYTF | TGTGCCAGCAGTTCCCGACACTTCTATGGCTACACCTTC
NA | TRBJ2-7 | TRBV19 | once | CASSIDITGQEQYF | TGTGCCAGTAGTATAGATATCACAGGGCAAGAGCAGTACTTC
NA | TRBJ2-1 | TRBV5-6 | NA | CASVRTISYNEQFF | TGTGCCAGTGTTAGAACTATTTCCTACAATGAGCAGTTCTTC
NA | TRBJ1-5 | TRBV6-1 | NA | CASSVSGGNQPQHF | TGTGCCAGCAGTGTATCAGGGGGCAATCAGCCCCAGCATTTT
NA | TRBJ1-4 | TRBV28 | NA | CASRVSGAGEKLFF | TGTGCCAGCAGAGTTTCAGGGGCCGGTGAAAAACTGTTTTTT
NA | TRBJ2-7 | TRBV11-2 | NA | CASSSARYERYF | TGTGCCAGCAGCTCCGCCCGATACGAGCGGTACTTC
TRBD1 | TRBJ1-4 | TRBV11-1 | NA | CASSSVTGGGEKLFF | TGTGCCAGCAGCTCGGTGACAGGGGGCGGTGAAAAACTGTTTTTT
TRBD1 | TRBJ2-4 | TRBV28 | NA | CASSKDRTLAKNIQYF | TGTGCCAGCAGTAAGGACAGGACACTAGCCAAAAACATTCAGTACTTC
NA | TRBJ1-2 | TRBV5-6 | NA | CASSLFVGAGGYTF | TGTGCCAGCAGCTTGTTCGTGGGGGCTGGTGGCTACACCTTC
NA | TRBJ2-2 | TRBV9 | once | CASSVRPAANTGELFF | TGTGCCAGCAGCGTAAGGCCAGCGGCGAACACCGGGGAGCTGTTTTTT
NA | TRBJ1-5 | TRBV9 | few | CASSAGVGGYNQPQHF | TGTGCCAGCAGCGCCGGAGTGGGGGGGTACAATCAGCCCCAGCATTTT
NA | TRBJ1-5 | TRBV28 | NA | CASSRIWGGQPQHF | TGTGCCAGCAGTCGAATTTGGGGGGGTCAGCCCCAGCATTTT
NA | TRBJ2-1 | TRBV5-1 | NA | CASSLVEGSYNEQFF | TGCGCCAGCAGCTTGGTCGAGGGATCCTACAATGAGCAGTTCTTC
TRBD2 | TRBJ2-3 | TRBV5-1 | NA | CASRSGLAGGTDTQYF | TGCGCCAGCAGGTCCGGACTAGCGGGGGGCACAGATACGCAGTATTTT
NA | TRBJ2-7 | TRBV5-6 | NA | CASTPVGSHTYEQYF | TGTGCCAGCACCCCGGTTGGTAGCCATACCTACGAGCAGTACTTC
NA | TRBJ2-7 | TRBV5-3 | NA | CARSRGGGSYEQYF | TGTGCCAGAAGCCGGGGAGGGGGATCCTACGAGCAGTACTTC
TRBD1 | TRBJ2-7 | TRBV5-4 | NA | CASSRGLQGRTYEQYF | TGTGCCAGCAGCCGCGGTCTACAGGGGCGCACCTACGAGCAGTACTTC
NA | TRBJ2-1 | TRBV21-1 | NA | CASSKEGVHYNEQFF | TGTGCCAGCAGCAAAGAGGGGGTTCACTACAATGAGCAGTTCTTC
TRBD1 | TRBJ1-5 | TRBV10-3 | once | CAISEQGARGQPQHF | TGTGCCATCAGTGAGCAGGGGGCGCGAGGTCAGCCCCAGCATTTT
TRBD1 | TRBJ2-7 | TRBV29-1 | NA | CSVEAGQGYEQYF | TGCAGCGTTGAAGCCGGACAGGGCTACGAGCAGTACTTC